This T cell receptor beta chain was retrieved from a study of T-cell memory formation after mild COVID-19. Study conclusions and caveats: Second-wave clones reaching peak frequency on day 37 lacked confirmed SARS-CoV-2 specificity.

Many counts were recorded for this clonotype. What it binds is not known. Germline CDR1 reads SGDLS; CDR2 reads YYNGEE. The length of the CDR3 is 14 residues. The V gene end was trimmed by 4 bases and the J gene end by 6 bases; junction bases not matched to a gene: 7. The authors produced TCR alpha and TCR beta cDNA libraries with sample barcodes and UMIs by 5'RACE using constant-segment primers. TCRdb called the 5' RACE reads again in MiXCR, with one record for every CDR3 protein. The sample holds about 200,000 distinct CDR3 sequences, around 8.8% seen once. Source material: PBMCs or a T cell subset sorted from them (not recorded which). The sequence came from a man younger than 35 who had mild COVID-19 (a few samples of this study predate the infection). Cell type and time point are not known. The rearrangement joins TRBV9 to TRBJ2-7; 10 positions agree with TRBD1. CDR3 protein: CASSMGQGLAEQYF. Written as DNA, the CDR3 is TGTGCCAGCAGCATGGGACAGGGGCTGGCCGAGCAGTACTTC.